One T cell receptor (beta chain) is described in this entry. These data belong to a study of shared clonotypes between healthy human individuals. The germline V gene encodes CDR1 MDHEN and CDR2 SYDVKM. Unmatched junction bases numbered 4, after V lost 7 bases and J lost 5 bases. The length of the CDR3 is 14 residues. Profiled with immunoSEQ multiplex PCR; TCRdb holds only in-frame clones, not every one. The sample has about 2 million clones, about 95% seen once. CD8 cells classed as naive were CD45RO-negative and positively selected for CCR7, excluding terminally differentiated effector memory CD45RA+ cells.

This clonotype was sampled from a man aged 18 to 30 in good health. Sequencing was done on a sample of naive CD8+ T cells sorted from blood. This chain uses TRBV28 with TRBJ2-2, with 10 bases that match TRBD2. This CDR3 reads CASTISGGTGELFF. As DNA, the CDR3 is TGTGCCAGCACCATTAGCGGGGGGACCGGGGAGCTGTTTTTT.